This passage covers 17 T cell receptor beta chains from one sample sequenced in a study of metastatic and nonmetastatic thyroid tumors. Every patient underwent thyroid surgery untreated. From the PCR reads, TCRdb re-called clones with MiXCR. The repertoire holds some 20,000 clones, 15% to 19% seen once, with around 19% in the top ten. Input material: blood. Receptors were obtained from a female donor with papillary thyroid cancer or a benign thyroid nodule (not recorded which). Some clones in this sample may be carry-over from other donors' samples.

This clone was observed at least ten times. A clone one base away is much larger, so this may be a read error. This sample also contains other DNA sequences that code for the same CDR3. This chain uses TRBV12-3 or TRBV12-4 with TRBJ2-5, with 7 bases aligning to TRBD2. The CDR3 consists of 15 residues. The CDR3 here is CASSLGTTEFETQYF. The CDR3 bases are TGCGCCAGCAGTTTAGGGACTACGGAATTCGAGACCCAGTACTTC.

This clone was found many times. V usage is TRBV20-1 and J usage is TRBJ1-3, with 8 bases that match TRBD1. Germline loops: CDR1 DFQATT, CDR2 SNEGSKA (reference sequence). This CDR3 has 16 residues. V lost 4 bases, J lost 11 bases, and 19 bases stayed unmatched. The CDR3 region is CSAKRPPGQADKSIYF. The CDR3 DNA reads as TGCAGTGCTAAACGCCCCCCGGGACAGGCGGACAAGTCCATATATTTT.

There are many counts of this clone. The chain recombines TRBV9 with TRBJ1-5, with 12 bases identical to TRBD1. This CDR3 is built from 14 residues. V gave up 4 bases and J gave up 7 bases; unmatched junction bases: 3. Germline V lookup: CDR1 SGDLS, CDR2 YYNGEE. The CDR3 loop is CASSQGTGGQPQHF. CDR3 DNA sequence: TGTGCCAGCAGCCAAGGGACAGGGGGCCAGCCCCAGCATTTT.

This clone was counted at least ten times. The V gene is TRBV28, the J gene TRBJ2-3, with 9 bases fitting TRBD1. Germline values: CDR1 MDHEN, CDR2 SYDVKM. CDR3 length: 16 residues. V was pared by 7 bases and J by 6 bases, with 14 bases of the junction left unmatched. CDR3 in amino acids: CASTKGQGFYFDTQYF. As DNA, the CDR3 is TGTGCCAGCACCAAGGGACAGGGCTTTTATTTTGATACGCAGTATTTT.

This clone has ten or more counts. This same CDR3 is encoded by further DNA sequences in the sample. The CDR3 protein is CATSRPGRGDEQFF. The CDR3 region has the DNA TGTGCCACCAGCAGACCCGGCAGGGGTGATGAGCAGTTCTTC. This chain joins TRBV15 and TRBJ2-1, with TRBD1 as a possible D gene (6 bases). V dropped 2 bases and J dropped 8 bases, with 13 bases sitting between them. The germline V gene has CDR1 LNHNV and CDR2 YYDKDF (reference sequence). The CDR3 runs 14 residues.

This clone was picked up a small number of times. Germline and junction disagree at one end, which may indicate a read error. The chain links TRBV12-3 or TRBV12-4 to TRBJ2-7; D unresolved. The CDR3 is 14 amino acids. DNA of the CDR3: TGTGCCGGCAGTACCGGTACGGTGTTCTACGAGCAGTACTTC. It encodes CAGSTGTVFYEQYF.

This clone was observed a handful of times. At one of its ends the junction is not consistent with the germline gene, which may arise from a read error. The CDR3 coding sequence is TGTACCAGCAGTGATGAGGTCTATGGCTACACCTTC. Its protein product is CTSSDEVYGYTF. The J gene is TRBJ1-2, the V gene TRBV2; D call uncertain. CDR1 is SNHLY and CDR2 is FYNNEI in the germline V gene. This CDR3 region has 12 residues.

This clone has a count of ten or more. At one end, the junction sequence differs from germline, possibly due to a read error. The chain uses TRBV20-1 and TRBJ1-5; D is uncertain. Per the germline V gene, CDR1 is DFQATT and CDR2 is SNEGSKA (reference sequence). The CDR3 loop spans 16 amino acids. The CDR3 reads CSARESQEYSNQPQHF. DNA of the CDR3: TGCAGTGCTCGAGAATCCCAGGAATATAGCAATCAGCCCCAGCATTTT.

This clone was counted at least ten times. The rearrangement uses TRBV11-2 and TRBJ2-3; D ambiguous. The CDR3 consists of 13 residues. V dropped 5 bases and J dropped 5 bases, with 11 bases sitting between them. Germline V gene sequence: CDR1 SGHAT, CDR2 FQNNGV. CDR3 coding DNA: TGTGCCAGCAGCCCACATCTGAGAGATACGCAGTATTTT. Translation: CASSPHLRDTQYF.

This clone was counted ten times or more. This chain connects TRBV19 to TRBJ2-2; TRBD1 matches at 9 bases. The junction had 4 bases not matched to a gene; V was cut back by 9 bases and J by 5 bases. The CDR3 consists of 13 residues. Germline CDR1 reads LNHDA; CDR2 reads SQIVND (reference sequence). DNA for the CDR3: TGTGCCAGCCGGACAGGGGTTACCGGGGAGCTGTTTTTT. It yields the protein CASRTGVTGELFF.

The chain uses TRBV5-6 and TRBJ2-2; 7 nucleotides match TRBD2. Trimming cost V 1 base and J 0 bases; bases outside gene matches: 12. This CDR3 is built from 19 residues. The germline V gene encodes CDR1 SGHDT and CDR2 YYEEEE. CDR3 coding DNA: TGTGCCAGCAGCTTGAGTTCGAGCGGGATCCCCGCGAACACCGGGGAGCTGTTTTTT. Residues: CASSLSSSGIPANTGELFF.

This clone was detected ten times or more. The CDR3 protein is CASSVGPGSSYEQYF. The CDR3 DNA sequence: TGTGCCAGCAGTGTGGGGCCGGGAAGCTCCTACGAGCAGTACTTC. The gene calls are TRBV2 and TRBJ2-7; tentatively, D is TRBD1 or TRBD2 (5 bases each). The CDR3 covers 15 residues. Germline V gives CDR1 SNHLY, CDR2 FYNNEI. The germline V and J ends were trimmed by 4 bases and 0 bases, with 13 bases remaining between them.

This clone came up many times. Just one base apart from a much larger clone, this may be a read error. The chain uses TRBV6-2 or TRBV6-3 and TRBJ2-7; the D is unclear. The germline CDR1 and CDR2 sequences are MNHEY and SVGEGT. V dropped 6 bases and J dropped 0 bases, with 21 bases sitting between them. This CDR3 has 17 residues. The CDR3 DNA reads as TGTGCCAGCAGCTACCCTATGGGCGACCGATACTCCTACGAGCAGTACTTC. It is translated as CASSYPMGDRYSYEQYF.

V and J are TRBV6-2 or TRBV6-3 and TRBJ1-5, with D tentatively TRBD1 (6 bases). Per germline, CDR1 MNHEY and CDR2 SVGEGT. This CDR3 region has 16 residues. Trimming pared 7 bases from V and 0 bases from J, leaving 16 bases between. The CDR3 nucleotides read TGTGCCAGCACCCCTGGGGGCGGATATAGCAATCAGCCCCAGCATTTT. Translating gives CASTPGGGYSNQPQHF.

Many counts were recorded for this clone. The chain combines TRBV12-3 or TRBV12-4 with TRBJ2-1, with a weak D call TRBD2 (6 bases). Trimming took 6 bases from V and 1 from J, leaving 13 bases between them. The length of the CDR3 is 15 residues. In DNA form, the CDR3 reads TGTGCCAGCAGGTTACGGGGGAGATCCTACAATGAGCAGTTCTTC. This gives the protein CASRLRGRSYNEQFF.

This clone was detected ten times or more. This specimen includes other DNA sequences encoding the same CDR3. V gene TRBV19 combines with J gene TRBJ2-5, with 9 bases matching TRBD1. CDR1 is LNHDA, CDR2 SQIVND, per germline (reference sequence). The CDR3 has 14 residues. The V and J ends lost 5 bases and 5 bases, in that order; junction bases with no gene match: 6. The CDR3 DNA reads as TGTGCCAGTAGTCCCTTCGGACAGGGGGAGACCCAGTACTTC. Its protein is CASSPFGQGETQYF.

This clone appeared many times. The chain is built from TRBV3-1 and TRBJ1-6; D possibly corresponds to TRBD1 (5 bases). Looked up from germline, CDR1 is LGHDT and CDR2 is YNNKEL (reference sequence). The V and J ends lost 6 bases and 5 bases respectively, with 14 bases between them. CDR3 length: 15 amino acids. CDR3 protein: CASRNRDLNNSPLHF. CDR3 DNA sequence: TGTGCCAGCAGAAACCGGGACTTGAATAATTCACCCCTCCACTTT.